This T cell receptor (beta chain) was documented in a study of T cell responses to AZD1222 COVID-19 vaccine. Clones were sequenced by immunoSEQ multiplex PCR, and TCRdb holds only the in-frame ones, with some missing. This sample yields more than 120,000 clones, of which roughly 92% are seen a single time; about 9.4% belongs to the top ten. This clone was seen once. Its antigen is undetermined. V lost 7 bases and J lost 5; bases outside the gene matches: 7. The germline gives CDR1 LNHDA, CDR2 SQIVND (reference sequence). The CDR3 consists of 15 residues. Study-wide points: Spike-wide coverage was observed for vaccine-associated CD4 TCRs, with dominant responses at 160-218 and 743-854. Spike-specific TCRs gained breadth and depth after people received two AZD1222 doses. Seropositive AZD1222 recipients at baseline numbered only 6 or 7.

The clonotype originates from an adult who received the AZD1222 COVID-19 vaccine. The V call is TRBV19, the J call TRBJ2-5; 13 bases map to TRBD2. The sequenced sample was peripheral blood, obtained 28 days after the second AZD1222 dose. The chain's CDR3 is CASKTSGGLTETQYF. The CDR3 nucleotides are TGTGCCAGTAAGACTAGCGGGGGGCTAACGGAGACCCAGTACTTC.